This section outlines one TCR beta chain sequence together with its context. Antigen unknown. Germline CDR1 and CDR2: ENHRY and SYGVKD. CDR3 size: 14 residues. J gave up 5 bases and V 8 bases, and 7 bases lay outside the gene matches. The data originate from a study of lymphopenia after photon versus proton radiotherapy. Findings of the study overall: Only patients who died were analyzed for survival; proton advantage is unproven. After the lymphocyte nadir, photon-treated repertoires showed oligoclonal expansion, especially of CD8+ Temra cells. Relative stability marked proton patients; photon patients lost diversity and naive cells.

The repertoire was sequenced with immunoSEQ multiplex PCR; TCRdb's copy has only in-frame clones and lacks some. Among some 40,000 clones listed, approximately 86% were seen once. The specimen was peripheral blood, collected from a patient treated with proton-based radiotherapy. The TCR was taken from a woman in her 70s with pancreatic cancer. Some clones in this sample may be carry-over from other donors' samples. V and J are TRBV10-3 and TRBJ2-3, with 10 bases fitting TRBD2. The CDR3 DNA reads TGTGCCATCGCTAGAGCGGGAGGGCAAGATACGCAGTATTTT. It translates to CAIARAGGQDTQYF.